This T cell receptor (beta chain) was identified during a study of shared T cell receptors in the human thymus. CDR1 is LGHNA, CDR2 YSLEER, per germline. This CDR3 region has 15 residues. After removal of 6 bases from V and 3 bases from J, the junction contained 5 bases not matched to a gene. Sequencing was performed with immunoSEQ multiplex PCR; in TCRdb, only in-frame clones are kept and a portion is missing. The table includes about 610,000 clones, around 89% detected once. This same sample was also part of a study on human thymus T cells.

The specimen was thymocytes. The sequence was obtained from a boy under three years old with a congenital heart defect. The rearrangement joins TRBV4-3 to TRBJ2-1, with 10 bases fitting TRBD2. CDR3 coding DNA: TGCGCCAGCAGGGCTAGCGGGAGAATCTACAATGAGCAGTTCTTC. It translates to CASRASGRIYNEQFF.